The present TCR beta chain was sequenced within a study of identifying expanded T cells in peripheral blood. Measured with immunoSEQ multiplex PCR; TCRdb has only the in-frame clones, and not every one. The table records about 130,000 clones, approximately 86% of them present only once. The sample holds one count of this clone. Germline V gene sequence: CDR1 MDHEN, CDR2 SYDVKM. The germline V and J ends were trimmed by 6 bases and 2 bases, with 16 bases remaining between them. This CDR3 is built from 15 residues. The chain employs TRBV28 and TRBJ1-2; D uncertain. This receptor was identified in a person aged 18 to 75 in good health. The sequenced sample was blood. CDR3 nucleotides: TGTGCCAGCAGCGGGTATCGCACCCTCAACTATGGCTACACCTTC. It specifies CASSGYRTLNYGYTF.